This TCR beta chain came from a study of blood T cell repertoires in COVID-19 (dated by TCRdb to 2018 to 2020). With regard to the full study: Samples from collaborators originated in the United States, Italy and Spain and spanned both the acute and convalescent phases of COVID-19. The material from the prospective study consisted of cDNA or gDNA derived from T cells, B-cell-depleted T cells, or PBMCs. The dataset comprised deeply sampled blood TCRbeta repertoires from subjects exposed to, actively infected with, or recovered from COVID-19. The repertoires were made available in a free public database intended to serve as a resource for research on the immune response to SARS-CoV-2. The samples were drawn from the first 160 participants of the ongoing ImmuneRACE study and from 1,254 subjects provided by 6 global collaborators. A de-identified subject ID, COVID-19 status, age in years and sex were almost always included in the sample metadata. Where available, HLA class I and class II types were obtained from metadata supplied by the sample provider rather than from assay-based typing. Beyond this particular receptor, the publication reports: Clinical and demographic metadata were provided uncurated, with the amount varying by source and participant.

Collaborating institutions collected whole blood in K2EDTA tubes following their own protocols. For TCRbeta analysis, collaborator samples were shipped as frozen whole blood, as isolated PBMCs, or as DNA extracted from either sample type. CDR1 and CDR2, looked up from the germline V gene (reference sequence), are LGHDT and YNNKEL. V lost 6 bases and J lost 3 bases, and the count of bases not matched to a germline gene is 5. The CDR3 runs 14 amino acids, cysteine and phenylalanine included. The CDR3 DNA has 42 bases and is translated from base 1. To note about this clone: The clone's antigen remains unknown. No base-level quality is on record; no much larger clone is a single base apart.

The immunoSEQ Assay, a bias-controlled multiplex PCR, was used to amplify TCRbeta CDR3 regions from genomic DNA. Concerning the study's data processing: The number of nucleated cells in each sample was estimated from the amplification of reference gene primers within the assay. To quantify the absolute abundance of each unique TCRbeta CDR3 rearrangement, sequence reads were collapsed and filtered. For each sample, productive Simpson clonality was calculated as the square root of Simpson's diversity index across productive rearrangements. TCRdb provides this immuneACCESS table in a form limited to in-frame rearrangements. Some clones are lacking; in checked studies, under half of them reflect an unresolved V gene, and why the rest are absent is not known. V, J and clone size derive from that table, while D and trimming were established from the DNA sequence. Here the sample has roughly 130,000 clones; around 87% occur a single time. The biggest ten clones account for approximately 4% of the sample.

The receptor's source is a woman aged 55-69 years with acute or convalescent COVID-19. What was sequenced was peripheral blood. The sequence is built from TRBV3-1 (or the pseudogene TRBV3-2) and TRBJ1-1; 9 middle bases align to TRBD1. This receptor carries the CDR3 CASSHRGQYTEAFF. The DNA sequence reads TGTGCCAGCAGTCACAGGGGGCAATACACTGAAGCTTTCTTT.